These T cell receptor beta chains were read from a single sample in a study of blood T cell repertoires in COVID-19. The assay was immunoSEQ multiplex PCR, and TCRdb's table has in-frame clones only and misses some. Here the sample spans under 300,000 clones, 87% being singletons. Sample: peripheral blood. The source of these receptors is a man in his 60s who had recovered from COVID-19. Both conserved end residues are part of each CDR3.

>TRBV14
CASSQDLDTEAFF
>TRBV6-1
CASSDVSETQYF
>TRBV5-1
CASSFAGTGRPRFTDTQYF
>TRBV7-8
CASRTSGVYTGELFF
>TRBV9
CASSSPWDSQTSYNEQFF
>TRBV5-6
CASSTQGADGNQPQHF
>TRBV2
CASSEAVDRAYGYTF
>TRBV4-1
CASSLNSRETQYF
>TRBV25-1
CASSDGGRGVADTQYF
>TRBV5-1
CASSFGGTGNTIYF
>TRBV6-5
CASCPGQKTETQYF
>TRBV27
CARPGTGTGEQYF
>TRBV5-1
CASSSWGQGATGELFF
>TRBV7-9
CASSFGSGQESSYNSPLHF
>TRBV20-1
CSASPRWPSYEQYF
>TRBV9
CASSLSGNTIYF
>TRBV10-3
CAISGTGEYGYTF
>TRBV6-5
CASTSSDRGLEKLFF
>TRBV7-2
CASSPRRDRTGDTQYF
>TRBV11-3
CASSWSSGGHGEQFF
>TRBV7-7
CASAKATGTQETQYF
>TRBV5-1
CASSLVGTGELFF
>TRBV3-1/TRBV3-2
CASSSRDTLNEKLFF
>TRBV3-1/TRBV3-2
CASRRETGELFF
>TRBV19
CASSISYDSSYSPLHF
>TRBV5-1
CASSFDRVRSPLHF
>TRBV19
CASELRDSLNTGELFF
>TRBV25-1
CASRPPARVNSPLHF
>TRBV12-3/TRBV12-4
CASSSTGLEQYF